Listed below are T cell receptor beta chains from one sample, sequenced in a study of regulatory T cells in long-lasting Graves disease. TCRdb analysed the multiplex PCR reads with MiXCR anew, one entry per CDR3 protein. Of roughly 400,000 distinct CDR3 sequences in the sample, 15% were seen once. The same data also contributed to another study, on T cells in Graves' hyperthyroidism and ophthalmopathy.

The sample was peripheral blood mononuclear cells (PBMCs), taken at new diagnosis, from a patient treated with antithyroid drugs. The receptors were sampled from a woman in her thirties or forties with Graves disease. CDR3s include the opening cysteine and the closing phenylalanine or tryptophan. The D gene is left open where the match is weak. Size is omitted from some rows. Given values are once, few, many or a class for expanded clones.

V	D	J	size	CDR3	DNA
TRBV7-2	.	TRBJ1-1	few	CASSLGVGPNTEAFF	TGTGCCAGCAGCTTAGGGGTGGGCCCGAACACTGAAGCTTTCTTT
TRBV2	.	TRBJ2-1	.	CASSERTPQSGNEQFF	TGTGCCAGCAGTGAGAGGACTCCGCAATCCGGCAATGAGCAGTTCTTC
TRBV2	.	TRBJ1-6	many	CASSPSARPNSPLHF	TGTGCCAGCAGCCCTTCGGCCAGGCCCAATTCACCCCTCCACTTT
TRBV18	TRBD2	TRBJ2-3	many	CASSPAGTSRTDTQYF	TGTGCCAGCTCACCGGCCGGGACTAGCAGAACAGATACGCAGTATTTT
TRBV5-1	.	TRBJ1-1	many	CASSTGSGAEAFF	TGCGCCAGCAGCACAGGGTCCGGGGCTGAAGCTTTCTTT
TRBV28	TRBD2	TRBJ2-7	many	CASSLWSPGGVSYEQYF	TGTGCCAGCAGTTTATGGAGTCCGGGAGGCGTATCCTACGAGCAGTACTTC
TRBV28	TRBD1	TRBJ1-2	many	CASRDRPGVYGYTF	TGTGCCAGCCGGGACAGGCCGGGGGTTTATGGCTACACCTTC
TRBV12-3/TRBV12-4	.	TRBJ1-2	many	CASSLDPGAPNYGYTF	TGTGCCAGCAGTTTAGATCCTGGGGCTCCTAACTATGGCTACACCTTC
TRBV5-1	.	TRBJ2-2	few	CASSFTENTGELFF	TGCGCCAGCAGCTTTACAGAAAACACCGGGGAGCTGTTTTTT
TRBV29-1	.	TRBJ1-3	few	CSVKVVTSYSGNTIYF	TGCAGCGTTAAAGTGGTGACCTCCTACTCTGGAAACACCATATATTTT
TRBV7-2	TRBD2	TRBJ2-1	many	CASRRERLASNEQFF	TGTGCCAGCAGAAGAGAACGACTAGCGAGCAATGAGCAGTTCTTC
TRBV28	TRBD2	TRBJ2-1	many	CATDGSGRRGEQFF	TGTGCCACGGATGGGAGCGGGAGAAGGGGTGAGCAGTTCTTC
TRBV11-3	.	TRBJ2-1	.	CASSPDLALLSGNEQFF	TGTGCCAGCAGCCCAGACCTCGCCCTCCTATCGGGGAATGAGCAGTTCTTC
TRBV7-9	.	TRBJ1-1	many	CASSPNAWGGTEAFF	TGTGCCAGCAGTCCGAACGCGTGGGGTGGAACTGAAGCTTTCTTT
TRBV19	.	TRBJ1-2	.	CASTIEEGYGYTF	TGTGCCAGTACCATTGAGGAGGGGTATGGCTACACCTTC
TRBV7-2	.	TRBJ2-7	.	CASTFGRSYEQYF	TGTGCCAGCACTTTCGGGCGATCCTACGAGCAGTACTTC
TRBV10-3	.	TRBJ2-2	.	CAIGGGNNTGELFF	TGTGCCATCGGGGGCGGGAACAACACCGGGGAGCTGTTTTTT
TRBV11-1	TRBD1	TRBJ2-5	.	CASSVHRGLETQYF	TGTGCCAGCAGCGTCCACAGGGGTCTAGAGACCCAGTACTTC
TRBV20-1	.	TRBJ2-3	many	CSAAKGTDTQYF	TGCAGTGCGGCAAAGGGCACAGATACGCAGTATTTT
TRBV28	.	TRBJ1-5	.	CASSFFEQPQHF	TGTGCCAGCAGTTTTTTTGAACAGCCCCAGCATTTT
TRBV28	TRBD1	TRBJ2-7	.	CASSQGTGESYEQYF	TGTGCCAGCAGCCAAGGGACAGGGGAGTCCTACGAGCAGTACTTC
TRBV27	TRBD2	TRBJ2-3	many	CASSLSGGFTDTQYF	TGTGCCAGCAGTTTATCGGGAGGGTTCACAGATACGCAGTATTTT
TRBV5-1	.	TRBJ1-1	few	CASSLVGGDEAFF	TGCGCCAGCAGCTTGGTTGGGGGTGACGAAGCTTTCTTT
TRBV2	.	TRBJ2-3	many	CASIVGPSTDTQYF	TGTGCCAGCATCGTCGGCCCAAGCACAGATACGCAGTATTTT
TRBV15	TRBD2	TRBJ2-3	.	CATSRDLAGASDTQYF	TGTGCCACCAGCAGAGATCTAGCGGGAGCCTCAGATACGCAGTATTTT
TRBV5-1	.	TRBJ2-2	many	CASSPGQPYTGELFF	TGCGCCAGCAGCCCTGGACAGCCTTACACCGGGGAGCTGTTTTTT
TRBV12-3/TRBV12-4	.	TRBJ2-6	many	CASSTPRGANVLTF	TGTGCCAGCAGTACCCCGAGAGGGGCCAACGTCCTGACTTTC
TRBV7-2	TRBD2	TRBJ2-5	many	CASSLEGTSGMWTQYF	TGTGCCAGCAGCTTAGAAGGGACTAGCGGGATGTGGACCCAGTACTTC